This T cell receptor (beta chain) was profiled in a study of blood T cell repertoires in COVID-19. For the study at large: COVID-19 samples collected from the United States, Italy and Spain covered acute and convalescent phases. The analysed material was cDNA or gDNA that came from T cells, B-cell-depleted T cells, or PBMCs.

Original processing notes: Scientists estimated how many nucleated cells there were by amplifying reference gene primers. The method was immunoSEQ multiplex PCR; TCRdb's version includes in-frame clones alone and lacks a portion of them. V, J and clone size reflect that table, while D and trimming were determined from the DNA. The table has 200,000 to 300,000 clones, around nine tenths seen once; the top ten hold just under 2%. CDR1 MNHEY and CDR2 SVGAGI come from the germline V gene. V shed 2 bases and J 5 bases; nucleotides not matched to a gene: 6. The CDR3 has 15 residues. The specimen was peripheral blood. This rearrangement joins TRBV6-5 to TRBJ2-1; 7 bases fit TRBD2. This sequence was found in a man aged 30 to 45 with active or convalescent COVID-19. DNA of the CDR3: TGTGCCAGCAGTTACCCTAGCGGAGACAACAATGAGCAGTTCTTC. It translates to CASSYPSGDNNEQFF.